This T cell receptor beta chain is from a study of T cell responses to AZD1222 COVID-19 vaccine. General observations from the study: White British ancestry dominated among donors, who included more females, and clonal diversity was possibly underestimated. Repertoires were collected only later (after the peak T cell response had occurred). Targets within unmutated variant regions were reportedly found for nearly half of spike-specific TCRs. Spike-specific TCR breadth and depth both grew after two AZD1222 doses.

As to this clone: What it binds is unknown.

This table comes from immunoSEQ multiplex PCR, and its TCRdb copy is limited to in-frame clones, with some not included. The sample has roughly 150,000 clones; 91% are singletons. The specimen comprised peripheral blood, sampled 28 days after the second AZD1222 dose. The receptor's source is an adult who received the AZD1222 COVID-19 vaccine.

As DNA, the CDR3 is TGCGCCAGCAGCTTGGCAGGCGCCGGGACTAATTCCTACGAGCAGTACTTC. As protein: CASSLAGAGTNSYEQYF. The chain carries TRBV5-1 and TRBJ2-7; 7 positions agree with TRBD2. CDR1 and CDR2 from the germline V gene are SGHRS and YFSETQ. This CDR3 spans 17 amino acids. V gave up 0 bases and J gave up 1 base; unmatched junction bases: 10.